This T cell receptor (beta chain) is drawn from a study of tumor and adjacent non-tumor tissue in lung cancer. Study background: On average, productive TCRbeta reads reached 4 million to 4.5 million per sample.

RNA was extracted from bulk tissue without any cell sorting. The CDR3 consists of 15 residues. Per the germline V gene, CDR1 is PRHDT and CDR2 is FYEKMQ (reference sequence). The ends were cut back, 5 bases at V and 9 bases at J, with 21 bases in the middle. With respect to this clonotype: Its specificity is not known.

Study-level results: Normal lung showed higher cumulative top 100 clone frequency than tumor.

A modified ARM-PCR protocol with three rounds of nested PCR amplified TCRbeta. TCRdb fed the multiplex PCR reads into MiXCR, producing one record per CDR3 protein. The sample shows roughly 220,000 distinct CDR3 sequences, 70% to 75% of them seen only once. J is TRBJ2-3 and V is TRBV13, with D possibly being TRBD2 (6 bases). This clonotype was sampled from a man between 60 and 75 years old with non-small cell lung cancer. The sequenced material came from lung tumor tissue. CDR3 amino acids: CASSVSPTSLETQYF. CDR3 coding DNA: TGTGCCAGCAGCGTAAGTCCGACTAGTTTAGAAACGCAGTATTTT. The full variable domain, completed using reference TRBV13 and TRBJ2-3, is AAGVIQSPRHLIKEKRETATLKCYPIPRHDTVYWYQQGPGQDPQFLISFYEKMQSDKGSIPDRFSAQQFSDYHSELNMSSLELGDSALYFCASSVSPTSLETQYFGPGTRLTVL.